The T cell receptor (beta chain) under discussion was sequenced for a study of early T cells in non-severe SARS-CoV-2 infection. In the study overall: Chains from this unsorted whole-blood bulk RNA could not be paired.

This clonotype turned up a few times. Its antigen remains unknown. The protocol attached unique molecular identifiers to individual cDNA molecules. TCRdb passed the 5' RACE reads through MiXCR, listing each CDR3 protein once. Of about 56,000 distinct CDR3 sequences listed, about 10% were seen once; the top ten hold 6% to 8%. V dropped 3 bases and J dropped 1 base, with 15 bases sitting between them. The CDR3 runs 15 residues. CDR1 is DFQATT and CDR2 is SNEGSKA in the germline V gene (reference sequence). Study observations and caveats: VDJdb matching, biased toward anti-spike CD8 responses, missed private and CD4 specificities.

Material: whole blood. This TCR derives from an adult who was a healthcare worker with PCR-confirmed SARS-CoV-2 infection or an uninfected control (not recorded which). V gene TRBV20-1 combines with J gene TRBJ1-1, with no clear D. DNA of the CDR3: TGCAGTGCTAGTAAGGCTACGCGGCAGAACACTGAAGCTTTCTTT. This encodes CSASKATRQNTEAFF.